The next 2 T cell receptor beta chains were all read from a single sample in a study of response to subunit inactivated influenza vaccine. TCRdb re-analysed the RT-PCR reads in MiXCR, keeping a single row per CDR3 protein. Of fewer than 600,000 distinct CDR3 sequences detected, roughly 7.9% appear once; the ten largest clones hold around 12%. Sequenced here: PBMCs from blood, sampled roughly 24 months after vaccination. These receptors were collected from a man aged 50 to 75 who received an inactivated influenza vaccine.

V usage is TRBV15 and J usage is TRBJ1-2; D not resolved. CDR1 LNHNV and CDR2 YYDKDF come from the germline V gene (reference sequence). V shed 1 base and J shed 4 bases, with 10 bases lying between them. The CDR3 runs 14 residues. The CDR3 nucleotides are TGTGCCACCAGCAGAGCTTTGGTGGGCTATGGCTACACCTTC. Translated, it gives CATSRALVGYGYTF.

This chain connects TRBV2 to TRBJ2-5, with 9 bases lining up with TRBD2. Losses at the gene ends were 8 bases for V and 3 bases for J; bases not matched to a gene: 1. Germline V CDR1 and CDR2: SNHLY, FYNNEI. The CDR3 runs to 12 residues. The CDR3 DNA is TGTGCCAGCGCGGGGGGGGAAGAGACCCAGTACTTC. This codes for CASAGGEETQYF.